Below are 9 T cell receptor beta chains sequenced from a single sample in a study of cytomegalovirus exposure and HLA in healthy donors (dated by TCRdb to 2015 to 2018). Receptor libraries were prepared by the immunoSEQ multiplex PCR assay. For the multiplex PCR, a mixture combining 60 forward primers for TCR Vbeta segments and 13 reverse primers for TCR Jbeta segments was used. TCRdb provides this immuneACCESS table in a form limited to in-frame rearrangements. Some clones are lacking; in checked studies, under half of them reflect an unresolved V gene, and why the rest are absent is not known. The sample data list 250,000 to 350,000 clones, and 80% to 90% of these were observed just once. The ten largest clones take up approximately 4.3% of the sample. Material: PBMCs. These receptors were taken from a man aged 35 to 55 in good health and CMV-seropositive.

This clone was detected only a few times. CDR3 in DNA: TGTGCCAGCGGGGAGGACAGGGGGATTCGAGAGACCCAGTACTTC. This sequence encodes CASGEDRGIRETQYF. The rearrangement joins TRBV2 to TRBJ2-5, with 10 bases fitting TRBD1. V lost 8 bases, J lost 4 bases, and 10 bases stayed unmatched. The CDR3 has 15 residues. Germline assignment: CDR1 SNHLY and CDR2 FYNNEI.

This chain joins TRBV9 and TRBJ2-1; the D is unclear. The germline CDR1 and CDR2 sequences are SGDLS and YYNGEE. The length of the CDR3 is 15 residues. The ends were cut back, 4 bases at V and 4 bases at J, with 15 bases in the middle. The CDR3 coding sequence is TGTGCCAGCAGCCCAACGGTCACGGTTTACAATGAGCAGTTCTTC. Protein: CASSPTVTVYNEQFF.

V usage is TRBV4-1 and J usage is TRBJ2-1, with D maybe TRBD2 (6 bases). The V and J ends lost 3 bases and 9 bases respectively, with 24 bases between them. The V gene's germline CDR1 is MGHRA and CDR2 YSYEKL. The CDR3 has 17 residues. The CDR3 DNA sequence: TGCGCCAGCAGCCAGGAAGCCAGGGTCGGGAGAAACGGTGAGCAGTTCTTC. This translates into CASSQEARVGRNGEQFF.

This chain links TRBV5-8 with TRBJ1-5; D is possibly TRBD1 (5 bases). Germline loops: CDR1 SGHTS, CDR2 YDEGEE. The CDR3 sequence is 14 residues long. V gave up 0 bases and J gave up 5 bases, with 9 bases separating them. CDR3 sequence: CASSLVSGYQPQHF. The CDR3 nucleotides read TGTGCCAGCAGCTTGGTTTCAGGGTATCAGCCCCAGCATTTT.

This chain links TRBV14 with TRBJ2-1; 10 nucleotides align to TRBD2. This CDR3 has 13 residues. V lost 3 bases, J lost 13 bases, and 6 bases stayed unmatched. Germline assignment: CDR1 SGHDN and CDR2 FVKESK. The CDR3, as DNA: TGTGCCAGCAGCCAGGAGCGGGAGGGGGATCAGTTCTTC. Translation: CASSQEREGDQFF.

The chain joins TRBV5-4 to TRBJ2-5, with TRBD1 as a possible D gene (7 bases). In germline, CDR1 is SGHNT, CDR2 YYREEE (reference sequence). V lost 4 bases and J lost 0, with 16 bases in between. The CDR3 is 16 residues long. CDR3 region: CASSGGGQLNQETQYF. DNA for the CDR3: TGTGCCAGCAGCGGAGGGGGACAGCTAAACCAAGAGACCCAGTACTTC.

CDR3: CASRHGTSGIDTQYF. The CDR3 region has the DNA TGTGCCAGCAGACACGGGACTAGCGGGATTGATACGCAGTATTTT. This sequence joins TRBV6-6 and TRBJ2-3; 13 nucleotides match TRBD2. V trimming: 6 bases; J trimming: 6 bases; junction bases outside the gene matches: 6. Germline V gives CDR1 MNHNY, CDR2 SVGAGI (reference sequence). This CDR3 is built from 15 residues.

The gene calls are TRBV7-9 and TRBJ2-7; TRBD1 agrees at 9 bases. Germline CDR1 and CDR2: SEHNR and FQNEAQ (reference sequence). The CDR3 has 16 amino acids. V lost 4 bases to trimming and J lost 0 bases; unmatched junction nucleotides: 7. This CDR3 reads CASSSPGQGPSYEQYF. CDR3 in DNA: TGTGCCAGCAGCTCCCCGGGACAGGGACCCTCCTACGAGCAGTACTTC.

The CDR3 sequence is CASSFGSTENYGYTF. The CDR3 DNA follows: TGTGCCAGCAGCTTTGGGTCGACGGAGAACTATGGCTACACCTTC. The chain joins TRBV7-2 to TRBJ1-2, with D uncertain. The V and J ends lost 3 bases and 2 bases respectively, with 13 bases between them. The germline V gene encodes CDR1 SGHTA and CDR2 FQGNSA. The CDR3 has 15 residues. Full variable domain (remainder filled in from reference TRBV7-2 and TRBJ1-2): GAGVSQSPSNKVTEKGKDVELRCDPISGHTALYWYRQSLGQGLEFLIYFQGNSAPDKSGLPSDRFSAERTGGSVSTLTIQRTQQEDSAVYLCASSFGSTENYGYTFGSGTRLTVV.